The entry below describes one TCR beta chain. The antigen remains undetermined. This specimen belongs to a study of T cell responses to AZD1222 COVID-19 vaccine. Study findings and constraints: Two AZD1222 administrations were followed by greater Spike-specific TCR breadth and depth.

Here immunoSEQ multiplex PCR was the method, and the copy in TCRdb shows in-frame clones only, minus some. Altogether some 97,000 clones are present, more than 75% being singletons, with the ten largest covering over 3%. Germline lookup yields CDR1 LGHDT and CDR2 YNNKEL (reference sequence). The CDR3 extends over 15 amino acids. The V gene end was trimmed by 4 bases and the J gene end by 2 bases; junction bases not matched to a gene: 5. This chain connects TRBV3-1 (or the pseudogene TRBV3-2) to TRBJ2-7, with 10 bases aligning to TRBD1. Sequences were derived from peripheral blood, sampled on day 0 of AZD1222 vaccination. This clonotype was sampled from an adult in good health. The CDR3 loop is CASSPGQGETYEQYF. CDR3 sequence (DNA): TGTGCCAGCAGCCCCGGACAGGGGGAAACCTACGAGCAGTACTTC.